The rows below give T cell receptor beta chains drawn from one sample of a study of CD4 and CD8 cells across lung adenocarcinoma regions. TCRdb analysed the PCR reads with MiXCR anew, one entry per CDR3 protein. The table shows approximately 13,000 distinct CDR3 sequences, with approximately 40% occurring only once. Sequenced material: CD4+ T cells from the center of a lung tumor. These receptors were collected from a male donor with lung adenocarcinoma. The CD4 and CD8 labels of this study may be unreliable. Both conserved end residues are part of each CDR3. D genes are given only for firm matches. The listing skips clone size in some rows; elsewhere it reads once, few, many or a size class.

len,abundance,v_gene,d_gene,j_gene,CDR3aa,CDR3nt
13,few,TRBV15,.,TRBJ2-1,CATSKLRVVEQFF,TGTGCCACCAGCAAACTCCGAGTTGTTGAGCAGTTCTTC
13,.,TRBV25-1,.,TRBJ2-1,CASRPPSRNEQFF,TGTGCCAGCAGACCTCCGTCACGCAATGAGCAGTTCTTC
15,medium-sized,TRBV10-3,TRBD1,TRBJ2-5,CAISDESDREETQYF,TGTGCCATCAGTGACGAGTCAGACAGGGAGGAGACCCAGTACTTC
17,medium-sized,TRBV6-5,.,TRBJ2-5,CASSYPFFRGGRETQYF,TGTGCCAGCAGTTACCCTTTCTTTAGGGGGGGACGAGAGACCCAGTACTTC
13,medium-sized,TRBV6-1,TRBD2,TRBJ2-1,CASIQAGGGEQFF,TGTGCCAGCATCCAGGCGGGAGGCGGTGAGCAGTTCTTC
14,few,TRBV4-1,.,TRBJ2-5,CASSQVSPQETQYF,TGCGCCAGCAGCCAAGTATCTCCCCAAGAGACCCAGTACTTC
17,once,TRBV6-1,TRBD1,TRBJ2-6,CASRDSTGGPGANVLNF,TGTGCCAGCAGGGACAGTACAGGGGGCCCTGGGGCCAACGTCCTGAACTTC
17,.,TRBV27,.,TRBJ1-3,CASSLWGDISSGNTIYF,TGTGCCAGCAGTTTATGGGGGGACATTTCCTCTGGAAACACCATATATTTT
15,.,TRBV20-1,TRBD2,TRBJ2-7,CSARDGTSGIYEQYF,TGCAGTGCTAGAGATGGGACTAGCGGGATCTACGAGCAGTACTTC
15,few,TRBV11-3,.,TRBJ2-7,CASSLGTSLTYEQYF,TGTGCCAGCAGCTTAGGTACCTCTCTCACCTACGAGCAGTACTTC
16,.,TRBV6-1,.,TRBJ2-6,CASSEMFGNGANELSF,.
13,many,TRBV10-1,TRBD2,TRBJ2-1,CASSESRERQQFF,TGCGCCAGCAGTGAGTCGCGGGAGAGGCAGCAGTTCTTC
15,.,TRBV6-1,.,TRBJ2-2,CARGLQSGSTGELFF,TGTGCCAGGGGACTCCAGTCCGGAAGTACCGGGGAGCTGTTTTTT
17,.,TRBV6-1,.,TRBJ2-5,CASSRDPGGRDQETQYF,TGTGCCAGCAGTAGAGACCCCGGGGGCCGTGACCAAGAGACCCAGTACTTC
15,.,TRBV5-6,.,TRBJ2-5,CARRSRAGDKKTQYF,TGTGCCAGGAGGTCCCGGGCCGGTGACAAAAAGACCCAGTACTTC
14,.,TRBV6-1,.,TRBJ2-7,CASSGWQGAHEQYF,TGTGCCAGCAGTGGGTGGCAGGGTGCCCACGAGCAGTACTTC
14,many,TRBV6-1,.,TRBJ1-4,CASSKNGANEKLFF,TGTGCCAGCAGTAAAAATGGGGCTAATGAAAAACTGTTTTTT
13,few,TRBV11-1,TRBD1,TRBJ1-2,CASSLRTGGGYTF,TGTGCCAGCAGCTTGAGGACAGGGGGAGGCTACACCTTC
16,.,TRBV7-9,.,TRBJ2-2,CASNGPSGTRAGEPFF,TGTGCCAGCAACGGGCCCAGCGGGACAAGGGCCGGGGAGCCGTTTTTT
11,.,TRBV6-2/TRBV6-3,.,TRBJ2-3,CASSYGDTQYF,TGTGCCAGCAGTTACGGAGATACGCAGTATTTT
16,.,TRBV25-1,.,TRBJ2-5,CASIDFTGTGLESQYF,TGTGCCAGCATTGACTTTACGGGGACTGGACTTGAGTCCCAGTACTTC
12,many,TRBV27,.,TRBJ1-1,CASRTANTEAFF,TGTGCCAGCAGGACAGCCAACACTGAAGCTTTCTTT
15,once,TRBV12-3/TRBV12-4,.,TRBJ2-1,CASSPRVGSYNEQFF,TGTGCCAGCAGCCCCAGGGTAGGCTCCTACAATGAGCAGTTCTTC
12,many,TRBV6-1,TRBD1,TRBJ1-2,CASRGQVYGYTF,TGTGCCAGCAGAGGACAGGTCTATGGCTACACCTTC
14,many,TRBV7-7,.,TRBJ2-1,CASSFAGLGNEQFF,TGTGCTAGCAGCTTCGCGGGGCTAGGAAATGAGCAGTTCTTC
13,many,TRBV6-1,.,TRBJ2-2,CASSERDTGELFF,TGTGCCAGCAGTGAACGGGACACCGGGGAGCTGTTTTTT
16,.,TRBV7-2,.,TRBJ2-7,CASSASGTFKTYEQYF,TGTGCCAGCAGCGCGTCCGGGACATTTAAAACCTACGAGCAGTACTTC
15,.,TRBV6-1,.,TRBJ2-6,CASRPDRSGANVLTF,TGTGCCAGCCGCCCGGACCGCTCTGGGGCCAACGTCCTGACTTTC
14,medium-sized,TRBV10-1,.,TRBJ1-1,CASSVGGLNTEAFF,TGCGCCAGCAGTGTGGGCGGATTGAACACTGAAGCTTTCTTT
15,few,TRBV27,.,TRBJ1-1,CASSLRRVGDTEAFF,TGTGCCAGCAGTCTACGGCGGGTGGGAGACACTGAAGCTTTCTTT
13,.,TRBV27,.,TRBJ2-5,CASSQLDRETQYF,TGTGCCAGCAGTCAACTTGACAGGGAGACCCAGTACTTC